This T cell receptor beta chain is drawn from a study of T-cell reconstitution after alpha-beta-depleted transplantation in children. Remarks on this clonotype: The antigen remains unidentified.

TCRbeta library preparation incorporated unique molecular identifiers. Each CDR3 protein gets one entry after TCRdb re-called the PCR reads with MiXCR. The sample carries approximately 130,000 distinct CDR3 sequences, around a tenth recorded once. General study findings and limits: Diversity of TCRbeta at day 60 was high in some patients, arising from surviving recipient T cells and thymic progenitors.

The CDR3 totals 13 residues. The V gene lost 0 bases and the J gene lost 3 bases, with 8 bases spanning the gap. The germline CDR1 and CDR2 sequences are DFQATT and SNEGSKA (reference sequence). The sequencing here drew on PBMCs, mostly from graft donor cells, taken 180 days after TCRalphabeta/CD19-depleted stem cell transplant. V and J are TRBV20-1 and TRBJ1-2; no clear D. The clonotype comes from a girl under three years old who had a stem cell transplant for combined immunodeficiency, so the T cells may come from the graft donor. The CDR3, as DNA: TGCAGTGCTAGAGATCCCATCGACTATGGCTACACCTTC. It translates to CSARDPIDYGYTF.